Below are 3 T cell receptor beta chains sequenced from a single sample in a study of T cells after yellow fever vaccination. TCRdb re-called the 5' RACE reads with MiXCR, one entry per CDR3 protein. This sample has a few hundred thousand distinct CDR3 sequences, with 10% to 15% found just once. This specimen was CD4+ T cells sorted from PBMCs, taken 45 days after the yellow fever booster vaccination. These receptors were taken from a man aged 25-45 years who received the YFV17D yellow fever vaccine.

CDR3 in amino acids: CASSPLTLGETQYF. CDR3 nucleotides: TGCGCCAGCAGTCCTTTGACGCTGGGGGAGACCCAGTACTTC. The J gene is TRBJ2-5, the V gene TRBV10-2, with D uncertain. Trimming pared 5 bases from V and 5 bases from J, leaving 15 bases between. Germline lookup yields CDR1 WSHSY and CDR2 SAAADI. The CDR3 consists of 14 residues.

Only a few counts were recorded for this clonotype. The chain recombines TRBV2 with TRBJ1-5; D is undetermined. Germline CDR1 and CDR2: SNHLY and FYNNEI. Trimming shortened V by 4 bases and J by 0 bases, and 10 bases separated the two germline ends. The CDR3 covers 15 residues. The chain's CDR3 is CASSVGTVSNQPQHF. DNA for the CDR3: TGTGCCAGCAGTGTGGGTACAGTTAGCAATCAGCCCCAGCATTTT.

There are a few counts of this clonotype. V gene TRBV7-2 combines with J gene TRBJ2-1; tentative D call: TRBD2 (5 bases). Germline CDR1 reads SGHTA; CDR2 reads FQGNSA. CDR3 size: 15 residues. V was cut by 1 base and J by 6 bases, with 13 bases left in between. The CDR3 coding sequence is TGTGCCAGCAGCTTAGGATCCACTAGTACCAATGAGCAGTTCTTC. Translation: CASSLGSTSTNEQFF.